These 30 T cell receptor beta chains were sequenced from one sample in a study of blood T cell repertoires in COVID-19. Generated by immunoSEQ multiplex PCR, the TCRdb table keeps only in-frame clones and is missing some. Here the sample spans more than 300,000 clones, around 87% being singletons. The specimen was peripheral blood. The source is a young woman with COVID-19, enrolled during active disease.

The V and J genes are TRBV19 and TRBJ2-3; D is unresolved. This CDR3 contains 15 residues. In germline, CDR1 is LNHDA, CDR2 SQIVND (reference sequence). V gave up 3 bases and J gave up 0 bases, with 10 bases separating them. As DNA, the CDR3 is TGTGCCAGTAGTATCTCAGCGTTAAGCACAGATACGCAGTATTTT. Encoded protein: CASSISALSTDTQYF.

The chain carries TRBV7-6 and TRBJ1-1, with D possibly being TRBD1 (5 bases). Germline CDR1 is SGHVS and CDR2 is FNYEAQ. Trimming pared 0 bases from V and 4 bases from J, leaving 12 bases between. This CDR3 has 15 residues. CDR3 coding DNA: TGTGCCAGCAGCTTAGCAGGAGGGGTAGGCACTGAAGCTTTCTTT. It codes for CASSLAGGVGTEAFF.

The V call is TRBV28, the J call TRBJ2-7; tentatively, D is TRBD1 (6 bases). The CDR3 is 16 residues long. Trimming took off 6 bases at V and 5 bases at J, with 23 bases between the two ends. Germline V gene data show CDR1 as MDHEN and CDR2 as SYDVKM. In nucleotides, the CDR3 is TGTGCCAGCAGCCACAGACCGCCCCCAGGGGTCCACGAGCAGTACTTC. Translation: CASSHRPPPGVHEQYF.

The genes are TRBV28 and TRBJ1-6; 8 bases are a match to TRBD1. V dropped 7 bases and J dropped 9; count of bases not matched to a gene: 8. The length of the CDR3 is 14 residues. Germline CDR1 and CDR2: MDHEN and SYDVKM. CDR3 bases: TGTGCCAGCACCGAGACAGGGGACGGTTCACCCCTCCACTTT. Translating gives CASTETGDGSPLHF.

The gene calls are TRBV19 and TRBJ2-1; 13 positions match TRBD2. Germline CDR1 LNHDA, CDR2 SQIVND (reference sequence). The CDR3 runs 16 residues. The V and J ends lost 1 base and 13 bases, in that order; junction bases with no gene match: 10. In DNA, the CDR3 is TGTGCCAGTAGTATAGGAGGACTAGCGGGAGTCAGGTTACAGTTCTTC. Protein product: CASSIGGLAGVRLQFF. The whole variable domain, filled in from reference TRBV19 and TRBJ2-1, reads DGGITQSPKYLFRKEGQNVTLSCEQNLNHDAMYWYRQDPGQGLRLIYYSQIVNDFQKGDIAEGYSVSREKKESFPLTVTSAQKNPTAFYLCASSIGGLAGVRLQFFGPGTRLTVL.

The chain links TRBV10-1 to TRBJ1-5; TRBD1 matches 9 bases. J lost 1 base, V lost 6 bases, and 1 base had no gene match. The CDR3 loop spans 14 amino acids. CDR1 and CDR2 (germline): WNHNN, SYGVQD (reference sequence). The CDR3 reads CASRQGASNQPQHF. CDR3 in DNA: TGCGCCAGCAGACAGGGGGCGAGCAATCAGCCCCAGCATTTT.

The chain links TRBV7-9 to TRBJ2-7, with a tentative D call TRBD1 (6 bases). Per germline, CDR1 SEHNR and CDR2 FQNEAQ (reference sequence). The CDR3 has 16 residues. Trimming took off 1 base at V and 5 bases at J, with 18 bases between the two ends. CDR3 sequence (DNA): TGTGCCAGCAGCTTAGGGGCTGGGACACGGACGGACGAGCAGTACTTC. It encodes CASSLGAGTRTDEQYF. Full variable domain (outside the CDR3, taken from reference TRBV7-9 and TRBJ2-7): DTGVSQNPRHKITKRGQNVTFRCDPISEHNRLYWYRQTLGQGPEFLTYFQNEAQLEKSRLLSDRFSAERPKGSFSTLEIQRTEQGDSAMYLCASSLGAGTRTDEQYFGPGTRLTVT.

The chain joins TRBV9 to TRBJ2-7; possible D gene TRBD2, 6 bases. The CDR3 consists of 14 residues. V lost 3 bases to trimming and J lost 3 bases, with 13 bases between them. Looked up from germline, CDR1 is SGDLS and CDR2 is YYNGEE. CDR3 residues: CASSAGTGRYEQYF. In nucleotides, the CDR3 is TGTGCCAGCAGCGCCGGGACTGGCCGCTACGAGCAGTACTTC.

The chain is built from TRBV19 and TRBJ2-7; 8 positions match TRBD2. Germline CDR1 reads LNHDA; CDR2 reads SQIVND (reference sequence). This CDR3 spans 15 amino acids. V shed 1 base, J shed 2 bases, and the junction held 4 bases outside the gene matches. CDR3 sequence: CASSIGSGDAYEQYF. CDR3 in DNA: TGTGCCAGTAGTATAGGTAGCGGGGACGCCTACGAGCAGTACTTC.

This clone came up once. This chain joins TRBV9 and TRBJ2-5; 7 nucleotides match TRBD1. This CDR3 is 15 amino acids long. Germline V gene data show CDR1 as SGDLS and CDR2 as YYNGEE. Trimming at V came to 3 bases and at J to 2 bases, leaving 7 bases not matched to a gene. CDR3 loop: CASSEFTGVQETQYF. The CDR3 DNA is TGTGCCAGCAGCGAATTCACAGGGGTACAAGAGACCCAGTACTTC.

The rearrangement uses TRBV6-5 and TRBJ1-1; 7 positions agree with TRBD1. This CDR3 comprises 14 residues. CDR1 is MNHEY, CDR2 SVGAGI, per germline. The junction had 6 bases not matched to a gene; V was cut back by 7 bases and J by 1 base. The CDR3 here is CASTGTATNTEAFF. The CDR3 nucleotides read TGTGCCAGCACCGGGACAGCAACGAACACTGAAGCTTTCTTT.

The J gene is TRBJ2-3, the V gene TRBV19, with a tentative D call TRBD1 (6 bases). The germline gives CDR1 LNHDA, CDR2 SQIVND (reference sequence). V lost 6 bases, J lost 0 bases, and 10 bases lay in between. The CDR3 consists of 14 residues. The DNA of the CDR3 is TGTGCCAGTAGGAACAGGGCAAGCACAGATACGCAGTATTTT. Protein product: CASRNRASTDTQYF.

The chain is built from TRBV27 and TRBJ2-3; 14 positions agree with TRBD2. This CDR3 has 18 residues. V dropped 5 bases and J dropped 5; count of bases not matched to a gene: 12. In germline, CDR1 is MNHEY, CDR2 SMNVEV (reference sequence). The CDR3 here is CASSPLPRTSGRQDTQYF. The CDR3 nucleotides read TGTGCCAGCAGTCCCCTCCCTCGGACTAGCGGGAGGCAAGATACGCAGTATTTT.

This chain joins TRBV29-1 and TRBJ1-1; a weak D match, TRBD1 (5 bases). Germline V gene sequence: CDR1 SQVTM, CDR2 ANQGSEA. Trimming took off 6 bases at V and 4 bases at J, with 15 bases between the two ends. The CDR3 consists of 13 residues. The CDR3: CSVAGGGRTEAFF. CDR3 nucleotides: TGCAGCGTCGCAGGCGGGGGTCGCACTGAAGCTTTCTTT.

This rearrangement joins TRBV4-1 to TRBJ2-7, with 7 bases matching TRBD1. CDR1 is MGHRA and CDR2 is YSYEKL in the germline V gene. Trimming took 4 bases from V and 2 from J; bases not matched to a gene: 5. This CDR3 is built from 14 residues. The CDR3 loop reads CASSLTGRAYEQYF. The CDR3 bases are TGCGCCAGCAGCCTGACAGGGAGAGCCTACGAGCAGTACTTC.

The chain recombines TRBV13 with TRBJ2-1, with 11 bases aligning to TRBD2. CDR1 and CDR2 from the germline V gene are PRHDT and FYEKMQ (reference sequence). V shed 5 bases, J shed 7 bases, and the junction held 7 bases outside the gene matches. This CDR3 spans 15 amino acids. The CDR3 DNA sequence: TGTGCCAGCAGCCCACGACTAGCGGGATCTAATGAGCAGTTCTTC. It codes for CASSPRLAGSNEQFF.

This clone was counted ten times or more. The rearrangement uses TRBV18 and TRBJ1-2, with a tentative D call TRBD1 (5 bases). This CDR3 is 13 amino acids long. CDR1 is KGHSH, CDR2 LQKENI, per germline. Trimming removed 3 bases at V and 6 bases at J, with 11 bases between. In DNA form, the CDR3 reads TGTGCCAGCTCACCTACAGACAGTAATGGCTACACCTTC. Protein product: CASSPTDSNGYTF.

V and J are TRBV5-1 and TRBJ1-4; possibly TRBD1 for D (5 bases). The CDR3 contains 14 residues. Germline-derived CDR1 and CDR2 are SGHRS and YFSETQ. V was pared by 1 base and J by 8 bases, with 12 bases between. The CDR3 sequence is CASSLSSGNEKLFF. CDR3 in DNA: TGCGCCAGCAGCTTGTCGTCAGGGAACGAAAAACTGTTTTTT.

The CDR3 spells CASTEGWGLYEAFF. Written as DNA, the CDR3 is TGTGCCAGCACAGAGGGGTGGGGACTTTATGAAGCTTTCTTT. This chain joins TRBV2 and TRBJ1-1, with D tentatively TRBD1 (5 bases). Trimming removed 7 bases from V and 7 bases from J, with 19 bases in between. Germline loops: CDR1 SNHLY, CDR2 FYNNEI. This CDR3 region has 14 residues.

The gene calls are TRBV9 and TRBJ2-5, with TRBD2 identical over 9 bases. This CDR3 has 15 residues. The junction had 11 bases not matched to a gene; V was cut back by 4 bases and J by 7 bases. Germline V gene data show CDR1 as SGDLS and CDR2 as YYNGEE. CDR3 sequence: CASSPLAGSSGTQYF. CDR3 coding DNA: TGTGCCAGCAGCCCTCTAGCGGGGTCAAGCGGGACCCAGTACTTC.

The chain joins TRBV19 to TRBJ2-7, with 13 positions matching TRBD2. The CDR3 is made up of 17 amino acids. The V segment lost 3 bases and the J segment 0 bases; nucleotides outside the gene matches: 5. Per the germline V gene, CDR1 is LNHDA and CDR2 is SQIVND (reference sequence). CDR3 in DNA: TGTGCCAGTAGTATCGGGACTAGCGGGACACGCTCCTACGAGCAGTACTTC. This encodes CASSIGTSGTRSYEQYF.

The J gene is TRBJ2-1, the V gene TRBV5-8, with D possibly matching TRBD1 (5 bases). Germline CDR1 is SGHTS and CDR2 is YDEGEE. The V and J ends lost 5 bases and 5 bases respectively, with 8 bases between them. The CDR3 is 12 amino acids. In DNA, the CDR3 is TGTGCCAGCAGTAAACAGGACAATGAGCAGTTCTTC. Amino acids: CASSKQDNEQFF. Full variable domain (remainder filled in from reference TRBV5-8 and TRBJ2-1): EAGVTQSPTHLIKTRGQQATLRCSPISGHTSVYWYQQALGLGLQFLLWYDEGEERNRGNFPPRFSGRQFPNYSSELNVNALELEDSALYLCASSKQDNEQFFGPGTRLTVL.

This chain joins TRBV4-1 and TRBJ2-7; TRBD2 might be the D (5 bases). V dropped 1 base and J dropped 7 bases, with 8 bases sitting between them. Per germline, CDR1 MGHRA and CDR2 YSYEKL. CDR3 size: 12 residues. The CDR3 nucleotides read TGCGCCAGCAGCCAAGGAGGGTCAGAGCAGTACTTC. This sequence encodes CASSQGGSEQYF.

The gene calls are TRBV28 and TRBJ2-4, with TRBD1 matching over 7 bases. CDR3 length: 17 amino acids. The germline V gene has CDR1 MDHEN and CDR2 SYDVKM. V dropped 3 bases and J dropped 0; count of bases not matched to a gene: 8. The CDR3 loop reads CASSLEGTALAKNIQYF. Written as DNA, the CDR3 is TGTGCCAGCAGTTTGGAAGGGACAGCTCTAGCCAAAAACATTCAGTACTTC.

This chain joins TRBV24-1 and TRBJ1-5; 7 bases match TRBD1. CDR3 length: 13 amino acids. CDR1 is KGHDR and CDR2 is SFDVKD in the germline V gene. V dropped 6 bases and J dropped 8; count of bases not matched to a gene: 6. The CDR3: CATSSDRAKPQHF. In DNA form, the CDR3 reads TGTGCCACCAGTTCTGACAGGGCGAAGCCCCAGCATTTT.

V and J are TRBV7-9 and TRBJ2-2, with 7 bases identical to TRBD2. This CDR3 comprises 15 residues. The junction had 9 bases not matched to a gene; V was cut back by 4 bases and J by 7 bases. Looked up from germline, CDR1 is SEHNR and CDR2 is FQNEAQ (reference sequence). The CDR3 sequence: CASSYLTSVNGELFF. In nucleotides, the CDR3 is TGTGCCAGCAGCTACCTCACTAGCGTTAACGGGGAGCTGTTTTTT.

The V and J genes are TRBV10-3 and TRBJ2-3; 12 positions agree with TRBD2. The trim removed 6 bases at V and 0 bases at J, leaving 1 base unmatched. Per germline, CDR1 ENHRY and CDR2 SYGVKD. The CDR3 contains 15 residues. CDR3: CAISGLAGSTDTQYF. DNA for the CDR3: TGTGCCATCAGCGGACTAGCGGGGAGCACAGATACGCAGTATTTT.

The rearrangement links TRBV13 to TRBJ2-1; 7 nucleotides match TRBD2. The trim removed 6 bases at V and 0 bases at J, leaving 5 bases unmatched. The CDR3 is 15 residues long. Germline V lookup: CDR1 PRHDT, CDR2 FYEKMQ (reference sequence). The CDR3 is CASSRDYSSYNEQFF. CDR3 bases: TGTGCCAGCAGTAGGGACTACAGCTCCTACAATGAGCAGTTCTTC.

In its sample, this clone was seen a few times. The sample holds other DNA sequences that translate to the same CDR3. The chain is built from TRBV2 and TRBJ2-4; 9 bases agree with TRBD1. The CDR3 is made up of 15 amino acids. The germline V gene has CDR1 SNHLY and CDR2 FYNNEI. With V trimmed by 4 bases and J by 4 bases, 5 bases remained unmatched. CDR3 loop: CASSAGDRGKNIQYF. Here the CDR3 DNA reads TGTGCCAGCAGTGCGGGTGACAGGGGGAAAAACATTCAGTACTTC.

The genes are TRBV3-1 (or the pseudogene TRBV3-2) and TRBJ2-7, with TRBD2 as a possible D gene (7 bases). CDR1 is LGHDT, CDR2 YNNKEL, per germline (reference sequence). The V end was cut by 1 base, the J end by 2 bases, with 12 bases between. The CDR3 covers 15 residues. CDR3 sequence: CASSQVLGGAYEQYF. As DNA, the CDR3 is TGTGCCAGCAGCCAAGTGCTAGGGGGGGCCTACGAGCAGTACTTC.